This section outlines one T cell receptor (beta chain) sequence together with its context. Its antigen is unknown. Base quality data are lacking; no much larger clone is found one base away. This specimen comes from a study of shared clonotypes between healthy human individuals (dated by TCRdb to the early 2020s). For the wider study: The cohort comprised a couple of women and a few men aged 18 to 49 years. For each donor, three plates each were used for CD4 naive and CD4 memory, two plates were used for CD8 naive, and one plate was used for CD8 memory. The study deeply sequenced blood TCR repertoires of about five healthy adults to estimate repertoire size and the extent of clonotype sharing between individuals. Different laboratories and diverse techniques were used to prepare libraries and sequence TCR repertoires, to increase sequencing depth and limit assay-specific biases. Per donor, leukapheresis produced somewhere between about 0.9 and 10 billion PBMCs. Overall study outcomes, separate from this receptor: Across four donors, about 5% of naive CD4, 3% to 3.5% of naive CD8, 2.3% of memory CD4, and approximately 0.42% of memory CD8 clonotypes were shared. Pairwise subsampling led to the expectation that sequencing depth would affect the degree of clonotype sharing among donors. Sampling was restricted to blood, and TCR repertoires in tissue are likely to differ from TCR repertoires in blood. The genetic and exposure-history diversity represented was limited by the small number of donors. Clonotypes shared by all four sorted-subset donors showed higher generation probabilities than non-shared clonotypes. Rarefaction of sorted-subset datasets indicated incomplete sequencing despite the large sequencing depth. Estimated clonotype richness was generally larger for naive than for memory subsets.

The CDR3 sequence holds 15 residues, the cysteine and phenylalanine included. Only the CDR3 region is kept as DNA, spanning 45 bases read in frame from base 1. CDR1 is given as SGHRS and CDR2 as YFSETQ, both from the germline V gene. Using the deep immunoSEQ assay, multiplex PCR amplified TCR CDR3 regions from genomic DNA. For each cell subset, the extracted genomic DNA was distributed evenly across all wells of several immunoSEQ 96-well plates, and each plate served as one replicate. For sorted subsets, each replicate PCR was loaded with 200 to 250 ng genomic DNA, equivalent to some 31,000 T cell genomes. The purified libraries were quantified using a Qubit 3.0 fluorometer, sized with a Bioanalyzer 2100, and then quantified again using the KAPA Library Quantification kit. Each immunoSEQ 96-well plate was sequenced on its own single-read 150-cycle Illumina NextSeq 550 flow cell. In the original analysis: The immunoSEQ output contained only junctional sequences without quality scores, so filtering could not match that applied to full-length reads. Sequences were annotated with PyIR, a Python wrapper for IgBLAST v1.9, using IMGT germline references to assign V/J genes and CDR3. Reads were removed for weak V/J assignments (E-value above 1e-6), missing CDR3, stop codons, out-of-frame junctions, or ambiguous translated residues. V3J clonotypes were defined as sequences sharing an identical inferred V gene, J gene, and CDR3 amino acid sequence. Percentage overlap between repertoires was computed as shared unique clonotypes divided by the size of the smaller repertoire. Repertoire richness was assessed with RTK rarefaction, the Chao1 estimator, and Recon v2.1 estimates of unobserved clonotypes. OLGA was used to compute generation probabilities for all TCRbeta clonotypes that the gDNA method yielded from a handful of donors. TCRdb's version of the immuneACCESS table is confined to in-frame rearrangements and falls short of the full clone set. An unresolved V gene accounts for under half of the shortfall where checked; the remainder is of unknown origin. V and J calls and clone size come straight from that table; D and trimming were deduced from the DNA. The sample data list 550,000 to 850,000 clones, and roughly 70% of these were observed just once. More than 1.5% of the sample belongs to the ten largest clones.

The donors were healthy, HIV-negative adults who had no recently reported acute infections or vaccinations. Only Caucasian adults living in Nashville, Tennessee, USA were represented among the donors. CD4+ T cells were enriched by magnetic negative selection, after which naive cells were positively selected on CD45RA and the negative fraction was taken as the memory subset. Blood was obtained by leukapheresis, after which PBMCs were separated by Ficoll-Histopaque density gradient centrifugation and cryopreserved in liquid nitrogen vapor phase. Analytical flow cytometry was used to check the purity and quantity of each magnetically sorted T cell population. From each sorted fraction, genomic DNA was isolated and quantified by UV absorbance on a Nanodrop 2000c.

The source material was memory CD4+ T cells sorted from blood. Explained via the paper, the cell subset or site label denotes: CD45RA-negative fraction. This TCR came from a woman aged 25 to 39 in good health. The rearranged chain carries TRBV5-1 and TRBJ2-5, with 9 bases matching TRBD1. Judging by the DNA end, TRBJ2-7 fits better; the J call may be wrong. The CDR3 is CASSLGDRDFYEQYF. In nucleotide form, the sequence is TGCGCCAGCAGCTTGGGGGACAGGGACTTCTACGAGCAGTACTTC.